The subject of this entry is one T cell receptor (beta chain). This entry is derived from a study of blood T cell repertoires in COVID-19. As processed by the authors: Estimates of nucleated cell counts were drawn from the amplification of reference gene primers. The table came from immunoSEQ multiplex PCR; TCRdb's copy has only in-frame clones and leaves some out. The D gene and trimming were derived from the DNA, and the V and J assignments and clone size from that table. This sample has about 210,000 clones, with about four fifths found just once. Enrolled during active infection, Seattle patients were then followed longitudinally. The sequence was collected from a woman aged 55-70 years with COVID-19, enrolled during active disease. Input material: peripheral blood.

Here the CDR3 reads CASSIEGGLGQPQHF. CDR3 bases: TGTGCCAGTAGTATAGAAGGGGGCCTGGGGCAGCCCCAGCATTTT. This chain connects TRBV19 to TRBJ1-5; 7 bases map to TRBD1. Looked up from germline, CDR1 is LNHDA and CDR2 is SQIVND (reference sequence). Unmatched junction bases numbered 6, after V lost 0 bases and J lost 7 bases. This CDR3 is 15 amino acids long.